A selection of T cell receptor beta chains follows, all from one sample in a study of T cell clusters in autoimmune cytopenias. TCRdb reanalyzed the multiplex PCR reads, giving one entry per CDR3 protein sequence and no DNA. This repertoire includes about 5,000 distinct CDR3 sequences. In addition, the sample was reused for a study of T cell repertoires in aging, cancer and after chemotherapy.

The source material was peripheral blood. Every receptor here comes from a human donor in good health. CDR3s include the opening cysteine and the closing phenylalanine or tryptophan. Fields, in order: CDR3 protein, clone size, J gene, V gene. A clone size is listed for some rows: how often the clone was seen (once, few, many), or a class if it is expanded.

CDR3aa: CASSLAASGYTDTQYF
abundance: NA
j_gene: TRBJ2-3
v_gene: TRBV7-2

CDR3aa: CASSLDSGGADTQYF
abundance: NA
j_gene: TRBJ2-3
v_gene: TRBV5-4

CDR3aa: CASSDLPGQEHYGYTF
abundance: medium-sized
j_gene: TRBJ1-2
v_gene: TRBV6-1

CDR3aa: CAWSVGKRVNTEAFF
abundance: medium-sized
j_gene: TRBJ1-1
v_gene: TRBV30

CDR3aa: CATSRGAREGYGYTF
abundance: medium-sized
j_gene: TRBJ1-2
v_gene: TRBV15

CDR3aa: CASSPTRGDYEQFF
abundance: NA
j_gene: TRBJ2-1
v_gene: TRBV4-2

CDR3aa: CASSSQGQIGAYEQYF
abundance: medium-sized
j_gene: TRBJ2-7
v_gene: TRBV27

CDR3aa: CASSSTSGENEQFF
abundance: NA
j_gene: TRBJ2-1
v_gene: TRBV27

CDR3aa: CASSEEPSTIYNSPLHF
abundance: medium-sized
j_gene: TRBJ1-6
v_gene: TRBV6-1

CDR3aa: CAWSLGTSGSSEQFF
abundance: NA
j_gene: TRBJ2-1
v_gene: TRBV30

CDR3aa: CASSEVRAGVGSPLQF
abundance: NA
j_gene: TRBJ1-6
v_gene: TRBV12-3/TRBV12-4

CDR3aa: CASSPRQGGTEAFF
abundance: medium-sized
j_gene: TRBJ1-1
v_gene: TRBV5-5

CDR3aa: CASSSWTAYEQYF
abundance: medium-sized
j_gene: TRBJ2-7
v_gene: TRBV7-9

CDR3aa: CASSSGQGTDTQYF
abundance: medium-sized
j_gene: TRBJ2-3
v_gene: TRBV7-6

CDR3aa: CSVGTGWNGYTF
abundance: NA
j_gene: TRBJ1-2
v_gene: TRBV29-1

CDR3aa: CASSERGPYNSPLHF
abundance: NA
j_gene: TRBJ1-6
v_gene: TRBV6-1

CDR3aa: CASSFPRGTSGRDEQYF
abundance: medium-sized
j_gene: TRBJ2-7
v_gene: TRBV19

CDR3aa: CASSQGRYRETQYF
abundance: NA
j_gene: TRBJ2-5
v_gene: TRBV14

CDR3aa: CASSLYRPRSEAFF
abundance: NA
j_gene: TRBJ1-1
v_gene: TRBV5-6

CDR3aa: CASSPPFRASTEAFF
abundance: medium-sized
j_gene: TRBJ1-1
v_gene: TRBV18

CDR3aa: CASSGTGRETQYF
abundance: medium-sized
j_gene: TRBJ2-5
v_gene: TRBV18

CDR3aa: CASSYSIWGSGVNEQYF
abundance: medium-sized
j_gene: TRBJ2-7
v_gene: TRBV6-5

CDR3aa: CASSSPTGGRANSPLHF
abundance: medium-sized
j_gene: TRBJ1-6
v_gene: TRBV5-6

CDR3aa: CSAMETTNTEAFF
abundance: NA
j_gene: TRBJ1-1
v_gene: TRBV20-1

CDR3aa: CASSRRTGYNEQFF
abundance: NA
j_gene: TRBJ2-1
v_gene: TRBV19

CDR3aa: CASRVRQGLYEQYF
abundance: NA
j_gene: TRBJ2-7
v_gene: TRBV6-2/TRBV6-3

CDR3aa: CASSSHIADIQETQYF
abundance: NA
j_gene: TRBJ2-5
v_gene: TRBV27

CDR3aa: CASSLKPHEQYF
abundance: NA
j_gene: TRBJ2-7
v_gene: TRBV7-9

CDR3aa: CASSLGGSGGYNEQFF
abundance: NA
j_gene: TRBJ2-1
v_gene: TRBV5-1

CDR3aa: CAWNKGTYGYTF
abundance: medium-sized
j_gene: TRBJ1-2
v_gene: TRBV30

CDR3aa: CASSPTLRGSSGANVLTF
abundance: NA
j_gene: TRBJ2-6
v_gene: TRBV7-3

CDR3aa: CASSFGRVSPRYSSPLHF
abundance: medium-sized
j_gene: TRBJ1-6
v_gene: TRBV28

CDR3aa: CASTIVSGFHNEQFF
abundance: NA
j_gene: TRBJ2-1
v_gene: TRBV28

CDR3aa: CASSPPWTENSPLHF
abundance: medium-sized
j_gene: TRBJ1-6
v_gene: TRBV18

CDR3aa: CASSLAIWDEQFF
abundance: NA
j_gene: TRBJ2-1
v_gene: TRBV5-1

CDR3aa: CASSTQGYGYTF
abundance: NA
j_gene: TRBJ1-2
v_gene: TRBV7-2

CDR3aa: CASNLRPSNSPLHF
abundance: NA
j_gene: TRBJ1-6
v_gene: TRBV28

CDR3aa: CASSLSRDTQYF
abundance: NA
j_gene: TRBJ2-3
v_gene: TRBV28

CDR3aa: CASSRTGGLRETQYF
abundance: NA
j_gene: TRBJ2-5
v_gene: TRBV6-5

CDR3aa: CASNSGASNQPKHF
abundance: NA
j_gene: TRBJ1-5
v_gene: TRBV6-6

CDR3aa: CASTYSGSTYEQYF
abundance: medium-sized
j_gene: TRBJ2-7
v_gene: TRBV27

CDR3aa: CASRTGGTDTQYF
abundance: medium-sized
j_gene: TRBJ2-3
v_gene: TRBV6-1

CDR3aa: CASSLDTGGGDTQYF
abundance: medium-sized
j_gene: TRBJ2-3
v_gene: TRBV5-1

CDR3aa: CASSTTGGPYTF
abundance: medium-sized
j_gene: TRBJ1-2
v_gene: TRBV6-5

CDR3aa: CASSVRTGSSYEQYF
abundance: NA
j_gene: TRBJ2-7
v_gene: TRBV6-1

CDR3aa: CASSLGMGGDYTF
abundance: NA
j_gene: TRBJ1-2
v_gene: TRBV5-6

CDR3aa: CASSLASGGETQYF
abundance: medium-sized
j_gene: TRBJ2-5
v_gene: TRBV5-6

CDR3aa: CASSFWARNTEAFF
abundance: NA
j_gene: TRBJ1-1
v_gene: TRBV5-4

CDR3aa: CASSLLAGGSYNEQFF
abundance: NA
j_gene: TRBJ2-1
v_gene: TRBV5-1

CDR3aa: CASSSFQGVAYEQYF
abundance: medium-sized
j_gene: TRBJ2-7
v_gene: TRBV6-1

CDR3aa: CSARSLAGIYEQYF
abundance: NA
j_gene: TRBJ2-7
v_gene: TRBV20-1

CDR3aa: CASSQDEAANYGYTF
abundance: NA
j_gene: TRBJ1-2
v_gene: TRBV4-2

CDR3aa: CASSLHAGGVTDTQYF
abundance: medium-sized
j_gene: TRBJ2-3
v_gene: TRBV13

CDR3aa: CASSDWGRETQYF
abundance: medium-sized
j_gene: TRBJ2-5
v_gene: TRBV6-5

CDR3aa: CASRDQDRAQETQYF
abundance: medium-sized
j_gene: TRBJ2-5
v_gene: TRBV6-1

CDR3aa: CASRRGAGGGEQYF
abundance: medium-sized
j_gene: TRBJ2-7
v_gene: TRBV6-5

CDR3aa: CASSLRDSYEQYF
abundance: NA
j_gene: TRBJ2-7
v_gene: TRBV7-3

CDR3aa: CASSLVTSAGGEQFF
abundance: medium-sized
j_gene: TRBJ2-1
v_gene: TRBV5-4

CDR3aa: CASRDAGTGATQPQHF
abundance: medium-sized
j_gene: TRBJ1-5
v_gene: TRBV6-1